This TCR beta chain was retrieved from a study of cytomegalovirus exposure and HLA in healthy donors (TCRdb year 2017). Background for the entire study: According to an earlier analysis of several hundred of the donors, about 179 million T cells yielded 100 million or so unique TCR beta sequences and about 280 Gb of sequence data. The study was designed to test whether signatures of past pathogen exposure could be identified by cataloging public T cell receptors. To study patterns of TCR occurrence, a later analysis re-analyzed previously published TCR beta repertoires from around 700 donors and added high-resolution HLA genotyping. Rather than using new phenotypic data, the later analysis identified candidate immune exposures from TCR beta sequences and from how often those sequences occurred across donors. Along with the approximately 650-subject first cohort, a separate validation cohort of over 90 different subjects was used. Four or five DR-DQ haplotypes were treated as single units for association and clustering because of strong linkage in the cohort. The number of typed donors differed by locus: about 629-640 for A, B, C, DRB1 and DQB1; approximately 520 for DQA1; around 580 for DPA1; and about 450 for DPB1. Among around 400 genotyped donors of the cohort, an average of around 220,000 unique TCR beta nucleotide sequences was sequenced per donor, of which about 19% were non-productive. Every repertoire in the discovery cohort had been generated on one and the same sequencing platform. To decide whether each TCR beta V gene segment behaved as functional or pseudogenic, an earlier analysis of 587 of the donors relied on high-throughput TCR beta sequencing. Among the roughly 410 genotyped donors, roughly 80% belonged to the genetic ancestry cluster associated with self-reported Caucasian donors. The study used immunosequencing to profile the T cell repertoires of some 600 subjects and linked those repertoires to cytomegalovirus serostatus. To predict cytomegalovirus infection status, the study brought together high-throughput TCR immunosequencing, statistical association of individual TCRs with disease status, and machine learning. A later genetic analysis took genome-wide SNP genotypes for about 60% of the roughly 670 donors and used that subset as a discovery cohort. Donor age, sex, ethnicity and CMV serostatus were compiled alongside the repertoire data. An early release covering roughly 600 HLA-typed donors comprised 250 to 350 gigabases of sequencing data and about 90 million unique TCR sequences. Both class I and class II loci were covered by HLA typing, at four-digit resolution. Points the paper makes about the study in general: Only TCR beta chains were sequenced in this cohort, and the absence of alpha or paired-chain data limited detectable features. Correlated functional status among segregating V segments might be attributable to linkage disequilibrium, but an unknown experimental factor could not be ruled out. A further reported finding was that TCR beta sequences accurately predicted the HLA-A and HLA-B alleles for most subjects in the first cohort. The classifier was reported to diagnose cytomegalovirus status with high specificity and sensitivity in both the original and validation cohorts. A total of 150 or so TCR beta chains were listed by the study as associated with cytomegalovirus. CMV serostatus was the only immune exposure information available for the cohort. V-gene and J-gene trimming of TCR beta chains was associated with a missense DCLRE1C variant in a later genetic analysis, and the association was replicated in an independent cohort. Roughly uniform sequencing depth across donors was assumed in presence/absence analyses, although this assumption may not hold. The authors suggested that the approach could potentially be extended to other disease states and immunological phenotypes. An earlier analysis of approximately 600 of the donors showed that most TCR beta V segments appeared in productive rearrangements either about 87% or about 30% of the time, which broadly matched IMGT annotations. In a later analysis, HLA-associated TCR beta chains showed more clonal expansion and lower generation probabilities than non-associated chains that were equally common. A later analysis found that most CMV-associated TCR beta chains appeared HLA-restricted, with HLA associations seemingly driven largely by CMV exposure. Because counts were too low, approximately 15 rarely observed V segments, including chromosome 9 orphons, were excluded from the earlier analysis of 587 of the donors. According to a later analysis, TCR association rates differed among HLA loci, with DRB1 alleles showing the most associated TCRs and HLA-C alleles showing the fewest. While some public TCRs were present in many individuals, most TCR sequences turned up only very rarely across donors. In a later genetic analysis, fewer N-insertions in productive TCRs were reported among donors in an Asian-associated ancestry cluster than the roughly 640-donor mean. In a later analysis, over 15,000 TCR beta sequences were associated with specific HLA alleles at a false discovery rate of 0.05. In vitro tests confirmed that a few of the cytomegalovirus-associated TCR beta chains recognize cytomegalovirus antigens. Because the 87-base-pair reads could not distinguish some IMGT-functional V segments, including TRBV6-2 and TRBV6-3, those segments were excluded. Because some donors lacked HLA typing at each locus, the association tests relied only on the typed subset. According to a later analysis, parvovirus B19, influenza, CMV and Epstein-Barr virus appeared linked to several top co-occurrence clusters. A group of highly shared sequence variants was considered likely to be a technical artifact of the sequencing pipeline. Assigning TCR associations to individual alleles was difficult when HLA alleles, especially DR and DQ, strongly co-occurred.

Taken from cysteine to phenylalanine, the CDR3 has 16 residues. Only the CDR3 region is kept as DNA, spanning 48 bases read in frame from base 1. Trimming leaves V shorter by 4 bases and J shorter by 4 bases, with the junction holding 9 bases beyond the gene matches. CDR1 SGHTA and CDR2 FQGNSA are derived from the germline V gene. Library method: the immunoSEQ multiplex PCR assay. The multiplex PCR relied on a mix of 60 forward primers for TCR Vbeta segments and 13 reverse primers for TCR Jbeta segments. The CDR3 region of rearranged TCR beta genes was amplified from genomic DNA by a multiplex PCR assay. Amplified TCR beta libraries were sequenced as 87-base-pair reads on the Illumina HiSeq System. Under the source paper's analysis protocol: A later analysis counted 75 million to 100 million unique TCR beta chains across the 670 or so repertoires, and roughly 10 million of these chains were shared by at least two donors. A nearest-neighbor algorithm error-corrected the raw reads and collapsed the reads into unique sequences, merging closely related sequences to remove PCR and sequencing errors. To assign V, D and J gene segments, CDR3 sequences were aligned to IMGT reference sequences. For a sequence to be retained, at least a six-nucleotide match to both a V gene segment and a J gene segment was required. A rearrangement was called productive if the CDR3 had no stop codons and remained in frame with V and J, and every other rearrangement was called non-productive. CDR3 was defined according to IMGT convention as the region running from the second conserved V-encoded cysteine to the conserved J-encoded phenylalanine. The earlier analysis of approximately 590 of the donors excluded any sequence lacking an unambiguous match to a single V gene segment. In an earlier analysis of 587 of the donors, V segments were called functional above 56.7% productive rearrangements and were called segregating when the between-donor standard deviation exceeded 5%. A statistical classification framework was developed to diagnose cytomegalovirus status using the catalog of TCR beta chain sequences. A later analysis assigned V and J genes by comparing TCR nucleotide sequences with IMGT/GENE-DB human TR gene sequences. Using the TCRdist pipeline, a later analysis assigned CDR3 sequences along with most-parsimonious VDJ recombination scenarios. In a later analysis, each TCR beta chain was defined by its CDR3 amino acid sequence together with its V-gene family, and reads lacking a unique V-gene family were excluded. To address suspected cross-contamination and a sequencing artifact, a later analysis removed a few hundred highly shared, low-generation-probability nucleotide sequences. In a later analysis, a clonal expansion index was calculated for each public chain from normalized within-repertoire ranks of inferred template counts. A later analysis computed generation probabilities with a VDJ recombination model fitted to out-of-frame rearrangements, and checked the results against IGoR. A later analysis scored TCR-TCR, TCR-HLA and TCR-CMV co-occurrence with hypergeometric tests, applying a repertoire-size bias correction to TCR pairs. False discovery rates were estimated in a later analysis by permuting HLA or CMV assignments 20 times. In a later analysis, co-occurring TCRs were grouped using DBSCAN, and TCRdist sequence similarity was added for clustering within HLA-allele-positive subsets. Repertoires with fewer than 30,000 or more than 120,000 public chains were left out of co-occurrence clustering, as were four to six repertoires with anomalous nucleotide sharing. TCRdb re-hosts the immuneACCESS table, in-frame sequences only. Its copies lack some clones; in the studies checked, an unresolved V gene accounts for under half of them, and the cause for the rest is not known. V and J calls and clone size are given by that table; D and trimming were obtained from the DNA. The table for this sample shows about 110,000 clones. Together, the top ten hold around 0.59% of the sample.

In total, more than 500 healthy bone marrow donors made up the cohort. Cohort members were all nominally healthy when sampled, although unrecorded immune exposures were likely present. The donor was CMV seronegative and was included in the group of 352 seronegative cohort members. A peripheral blood sample was collected from each donor, and TCR beta sequencing was performed on peripheral blood mononuclear cells. Genomic DNA extraction from the blood cell samples was performed with the Qiagen DNeasy Blood Extraction Kit. About this clone: No cognate antigen has been identified for it.

The sample taken for sequencing was PBMCs. Recombination linked TRBV7-2 to TRBJ2-1, and TRBD1 aligns with 8 junction nucleotides. This receptor was identified in a man in his forties or fifties in good health and CMV-seronegative. The CDR3 protein: CASSSAGTGLYNEQFF. The base sequence is TGTGCCAGCAGCTCCGCCGGGACAGGCCTTTACAATGAGCAGTTCTTC.